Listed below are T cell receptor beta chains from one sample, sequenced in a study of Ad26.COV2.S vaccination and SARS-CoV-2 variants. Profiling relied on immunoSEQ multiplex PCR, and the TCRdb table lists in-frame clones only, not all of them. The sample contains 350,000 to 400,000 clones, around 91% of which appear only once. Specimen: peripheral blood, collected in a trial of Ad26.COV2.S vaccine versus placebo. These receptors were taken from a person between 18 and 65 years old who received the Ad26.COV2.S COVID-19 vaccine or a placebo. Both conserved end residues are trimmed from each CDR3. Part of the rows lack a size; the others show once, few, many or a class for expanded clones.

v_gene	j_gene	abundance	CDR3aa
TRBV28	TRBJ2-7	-	ASSKVDRTGPYEQY
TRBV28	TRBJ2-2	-	ASTEPKGTSGSGELF
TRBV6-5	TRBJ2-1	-	AISRRGGYNEQF
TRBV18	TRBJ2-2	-	ASSPIEGGTGELF
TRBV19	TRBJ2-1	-	ASSISSEQF
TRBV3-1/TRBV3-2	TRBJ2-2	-	ASSRGTSGRARIGELF
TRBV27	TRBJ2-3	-	ASSPLLGLGMGPDTQY
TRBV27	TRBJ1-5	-	ASSPYPNQPQH
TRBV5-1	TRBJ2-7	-	ASSLEPSGREQY
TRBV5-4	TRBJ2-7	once	ASSLEGVYEQY
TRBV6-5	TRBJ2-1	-	ASSSNNEQF
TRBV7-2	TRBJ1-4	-	ASSLEANEKLF
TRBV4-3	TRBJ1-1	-	ASSEDGDTEAF
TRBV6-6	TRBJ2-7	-	ASSPSGGTYYEQY
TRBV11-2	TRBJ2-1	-	ASSLSSWVSYNEQF
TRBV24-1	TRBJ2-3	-	ATSEPAGGTDTQY
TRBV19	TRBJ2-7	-	ASSSRDPVYEQY
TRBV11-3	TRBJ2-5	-	ASSHSEGETQY
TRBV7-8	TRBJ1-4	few	ASSRAGAGEKLF
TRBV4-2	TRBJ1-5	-	ASSQDPLGQPQH
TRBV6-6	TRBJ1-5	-	ASSYSIRGSNQPQH
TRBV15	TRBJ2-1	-	ATSRDLAGDHEQF
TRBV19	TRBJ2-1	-	ASSKDRGRRDEQF
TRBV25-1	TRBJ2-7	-	ASSEYKGEQY
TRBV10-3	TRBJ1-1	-	AISPGQGTSTEAF
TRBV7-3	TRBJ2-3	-	ASSLNGRALDTQY
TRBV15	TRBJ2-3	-	ATSRGGADTQY
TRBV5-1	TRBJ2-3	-	ASSKQGWGDTQY
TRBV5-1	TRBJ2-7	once	ASSPVPPTGTLSYEQY
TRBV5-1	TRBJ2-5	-	ASSLGGLAETQY
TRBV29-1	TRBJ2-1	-	SAGLAGLYNEQF
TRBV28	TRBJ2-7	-	ASTDRDYEQY
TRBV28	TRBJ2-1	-	ASSLLSVSYNEQF
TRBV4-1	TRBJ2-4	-	ASSQRRDKNIQY
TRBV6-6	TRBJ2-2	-	ASSYPGQGRAGELF
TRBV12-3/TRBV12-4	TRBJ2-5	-	ASSFGGVGAQY
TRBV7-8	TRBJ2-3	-	ASSPLAGSSTDTQY
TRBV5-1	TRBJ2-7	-	ASSLASPGEDEQY
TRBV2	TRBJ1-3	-	ASGQPLSGNTIY
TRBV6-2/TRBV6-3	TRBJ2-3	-	ASSRLAGNTDTQY
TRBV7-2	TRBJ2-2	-	ASSQTGLANTGELF
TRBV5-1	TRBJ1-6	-	ASAIPLPSGTAILSLH